These T cell receptor beta chains were read from a single sample in a study of cytomegalovirus exposure and HLA in healthy donors. TCRdb's table, derived via immunoSEQ multiplex PCR, lists solely in-frame clones and lacks some. Among over 150,000 clones listed, around 80% were seen once. Sequencing was done on a sample of PBMCs. These receptors all stem from a woman in her 40s in good health and CMV-seropositive. Each CDR3 is given with its conserved first and last residue. Each record gives: D gene, V gene, clone size, J gene, CDR3 protein, CDR3 DNA. The D gene is left open where the match is weak. The size field is filled for only some rows; it gives once, few, many or a size class.

>TRBD1|TRBV13|.|TRBJ2-7
CASSRPGQGYYEQYF
TGTGCCAGCAGCCGACCGGGACAGGGATATTACGAGCAGTACTTC
>TRBD2|TRBV5-1|.|TRBJ2-3
CASSLDLTSGSRSTDTQYF
TGCGCCAGCAGCTTGGACCTTACTAGCGGGAGCCGATCGACAGATACGCAGTATTTT
>TRBD1|TRBV6-1|few|TRBJ1-5
CASSEIQGGINQPQHF
TGTGCCAGCAGTGAAATACAGGGGGGGATCAATCAGCCCCAGCATTTT
>.|TRBV6-5|.|TRBJ2-5
CASSYTTGEQYF
TGTGCCAGCAGTTACACGACAGGAGAGCAGTACTTC
>TRBD1|TRBV27|.|TRBJ1-4
CASSLWTSTTGGSEKLFF
TGTGCCAGCAGTTTATGGACCTCAACAACAGGGGGAAGTGAAAAACTGTTTTTT
>TRBD2|TRBV19|.|TRBJ2-1
CASSFLAGGQFF
TGTGCCAGTAGCTTCCTAGCGGGAGGCCAGTTCTTC
>TRBD2|TRBV7-9|.|TRBJ2-1
CASSLREFHNEQFF
TGTGCCAGCAGCTTGCGGGAGTTCCACAATGAGCAGTTCTTC
>TRBD1|TRBV27|.|TRBJ1-6
CASKGQGDSPLHF
TGTGCCAGTAAGGGACAGGGTGATTCACCCCTCCACTTT
>.|TRBV28|.|TRBJ1-5
CASSLVGQDQPQHF
TGTGCCAGCAGTTTGGTGGGTCAGGATCAGCCCCAGCATTTT
>TRBD2|TRBV19|.|TRBJ2-3
CASSIGLAGAYTDTQYF
TGTGCCAGTAGTATCGGGCTAGCGGGAGCCTACACAGATACGCAGTATTTT
>TRBD1|TRBV5-1|.|TRBJ2-7
CASSLRSQGVAEQYF
TGCGCCAGCAGCTTGAGGTCACAGGGGGTCGCCGAGCAGTACTTC
>TRBD2|TRBV4-1|.|TRBJ2-1
CASIVGWGTSGRCGRYNEQFF
TGCGCCAGCATTGTAGGATGGGGGACTAGCGGTAGATGTGGAAGGTACAATGAGCAGTTCTTC
>TRBD2|TRBV5-4|.|TRBJ2-7
CASSLGLAEAYEQYF
TGTGCCAGCAGCTTGGGGCTAGCGGAGGCCTACGAGCAGTACTTC
>.|TRBV18|.|TRBJ2-1
CASSPDGAGGGQFF
TGTGCCAGCTCACCGGACGGAGCTGGGGGCGGGCAGTTCTTC
>.|TRBV19|once|TRBJ1-5
CASISNGEGNQPQHF
TGTGCCAGTATCTCCAACGGGGAGGGCAATCAGCCCCAGCATTTT
>.|TRBV5-1|.|TRBJ2-1
CASSLTVSETNEQFF
TGCGCCAGCAGCTTGACGGTCAGCGAGACCAATGAGCAGTTCTTC
>TRBD1|TRBV28|.|TRBJ2-3
CASNTGGIPDTQYF
TGTGCCAGCAATACAGGGGGAATTCCAGATACGCAGTATTTT
>.|TRBV27|.|TRBJ2-7
CASPRDKPYEQYF
TGTGCCTCCCCCAGGGACAAGCCCTACGAGCAGTACTTC
>.|TRBV27|once|TRBJ2-5
CASSLTGETQYF
TGTGCCAGCAGTTTAACGGGAGAGACCCAGTACTTC
>TRBD1|TRBV30|.|TRBJ2-7
CAWSPTGGLPYEQYF
TGTGCCTGGAGTCCGACAGGGGGCCTGCCCTACGAGCAGTACTTC
>TRBD2|TRBV10-1|.|TRBJ2-1
CASSDEGRSGSFGEQFF
TGCGCCAGCAGTGACGAAGGAAGGAGCGGGAGTTTTGGTGAGCAGTTCTTC
>TRBD2|TRBV7-3|.|TRBJ2-2
CASSLGTRAGELFF
TGTGCCAGCAGCTTAGGGACTAGGGCCGGGGAGCTGTTTTTT
>TRBD1|TRBV5-1|few|TRBJ1-4
CASSLGQGELFF
TGCGCCAGCAGCCTTGGACAGGGAGAACTGTTTTTT
>TRBD2|TRBV18|.|TRBJ2-7
CASSPAGENEQYF
TGTGCCAGCTCACCGGCGGGAGAGAACGAGCAGTACTTC
>TRBD1|TRBV11-3|.|TRBJ1-1
CASSLVTGGTEAFF
TGTGCCAGCAGCTTAGTTACAGGGGGTACTGAAGCTTTCTTT
>.|TRBV18|.|TRBJ1-2
CASSPDPNDSTYTF
TGTGCCAGCTCACCGGACCCGAACGACAGTACCTACACCTTC
>.|TRBV19|.|TRBJ2-2
CAGGFRAGELFF
TGTGCCGGCGGGTTTAGGGCCGGGGAGCTGTTTTTT
>.|TRBV29-1|once|TRBJ2-5
CSVEYSPGEQYF
TGCAGCGTTGAGTACAGCCCCGGGGAGCAGTACTTC
>.|TRBV27|.|TRBJ2-7
CASSLSEGFYEQYF
TGTGCCAGCAGTTTATCGGAGGGATTCTACGAGCAGTACTTC
>.|TRBV7-9|few|TRBJ1-5
CASSPTQAGNQPQHF
TGTGCCAGCAGCCCCACTCAGGCCGGTAATCAGCCCCAGCATTTT
>TRBD2|TRBV30|.|TRBJ2-3
CAWSSGRGTDTQYF
TGTGCCTGGTCTAGCGGGAGAGGCACAGATACGCAGTATTTT
>.|TRBV2|.|TRBJ2-3
CASSDRRLPYF
TGTGCCAGCAGTGACAGGAGGCTTCCGTATTTT
>TRBD2|TRBV2|.|TRBJ2-2
CASSSSSGTVGELFF
TGTGCCAGCAGTTCCTCTAGCGGGACGGTCGGGGAGCTGTTTTTT
>.|TRBV16|.|TRBJ1-5
CASSQSAGGNQPQHF
TGTGCCAGCAGCCAATCGGCAGGCGGCAATCAGCCCCAGCATTTT
>.|TRBV19|few|TRBJ2-7
CASSIVSSQEQYF
TGTGCCAGTAGTATCGTCTCCTCCCAGGAGCAGTACTTC
>TRBD2|TRBV29-1|.|TRBJ2-5
CSVGLAGGPETQYF
TGCAGCGTAGGACTAGCGGGAGGTCCGGAGACCCAGTACTTC
>.|TRBV5-1|.|TRBJ2-7
CASSFDRGPYEQYF
TGCGCCAGCAGCTTCGACAGAGGCCCTTACGAGCAGTACTTC
>.|TRBV10-2|.|TRBJ2-1
CASSRAGNTGNEQFF
TGCGCCAGCAGTAGGGCGGGCAATACGGGGAATGAGCAGTTCTTC
>TRBD2|TRBV30|.|TRBJ2-5
CAWTLAGGRETQYF
TGTGCCTGGACACTAGCGGGAGGGCGAGAGACCCAGTACTTC
>.|TRBV5-4|.|TRBJ2-5
CASSLSAVRAGETQYF
TGTGCCAGCAGCTTAAGCGCCGTGAGAGCGGGAGAGACCCAGTACTTC
>TRBD2|TRBV9|.|TRBJ2-1
CASSVEGTSNEQFF
TGTGCCAGCAGCGTAGAGGGGACTAGCAATGAGCAGTTCTTC
>.|TRBV20-1|.|TRBJ1-1
CSARQHFEAFF
TGCAGTGCTAGGCAACATTTTGAAGCTTTCTTT
>TRBD1|TRBV7-9|.|TRBJ1-2
CASSPQQGATYGYTF
TGTGCCAGCAGCCCACAACAGGGGGCGACCTATGGCTACACCTTC
>TRBD2|TRBV4-2|once|TRBJ2-7
CASSQSTSGPYEQYF
TGTGCCAGCAGCCAATCCACTAGCGGCCCCTACGAGCAGTACTTC
>.|TRBV28|.|TRBJ2-1
CASSPSGVLNEQFF
TGTGCCAGCAGTCCATCAGGGGTTCTCAATGAGCAGTTCTTC
>.|TRBV7-7|.|TRBJ2-5
CASSLSQGETQYF
TGTGCCAGCAGCTTAAGCCAGGGTGAGACCCAGTACTTC
>TRBD1|TRBV19|.|TRBJ1-2
CASSSPGQGGYGYTF
TGTGCCAGTAGTTCACCGGGACAGGGCGGGTATGGCTACACCTTC
>.|TRBV7-8|.|TRBJ2-7
CASNFGGLPSYEQYF
TGTGCCAGCAACTTTGGGGGCCTCCCCTCCTACGAGCAGTACTTC
>TRBD2|TRBV9|.|TRBJ2-7
CASSASGGSPYEQYF
TGTGCCAGCAGCGCCAGCGGGGGGTCCCCCTACGAGCAGTACTTC
>.|TRBV15|.|TRBJ1-5
CATSRTGYSNQPQHF
TGTGCCACCAGCAGAACAGGATATAGCAATCAGCCCCAGCATTTT
>TRBD2|TRBV28|once|TRBJ2-3
CASSFVAGPSTDTQYF
TGTGCCAGCAGTTTCGTAGCGGGGCCTAGCACAGATACGCAGTATTTT
>.|TRBV10-3|few|TRBJ1-1
CAIRGSNRENTEAFF
TGTGCCATCAGAGGCAGTAACAGGGAAAACACTGAAGCTTTCTTT
>.|TRBV6-5|.|TRBJ1-2
CASRESRGGNYGYTF
TGTGCCAGCAGAGAGTCGAGGGGGGGAAACTATGGCTACACCTTC